This TCR beta chain comes out of a study of T cells in Graves' hyperthyroidism and ophthalmopathy. This clonotype showed up many times. Its cognate antigen is unknown. Absent ophthalmopathy progression within 18 months defined stable Graves' hyperthyroidism. The PBMCs had their origin in around 10 ml of fresh peripheral blood. The CDR3 has 14 amino acids. Germline assignment: CDR1 DFQATT and CDR2 SNEGSKA (reference sequence). Between the trimmed V and J ends, which lost 4 bases and 5 bases, there was a span of 16 bases. There were TCR beta CDR3 regions amplified from RNA transcripts. HTBI primers were the set used in a first-round RT-PCR of the TCR CDR3. TCRdb reprocessed the multiplex PCR reads with MiXCR, giving one entry per CDR3 protein. Of under 350,000 distinct CDR3 sequences listed, about 13% were seen once; the top ten hold 7% to 9.5%. Broader study findings: Classification by a 13 V-J model distinguished ophthalmopathy from stable hyperthyroidism.

The receptor's source is a woman aged 35 to 49 with Graves' hyperthyroidism. Sequencing was done on a sample of blood. The chain uses TRBV20-1 and TRBJ2-3; tentatively, D is TRBD2 (7 bases). The CDR3 region has the DNA TGCAGTGCTATGGGGGCGGGAGAAAGAGATACGCAGTATTTT. The encoded protein is CSAMGAGERDTQYF.